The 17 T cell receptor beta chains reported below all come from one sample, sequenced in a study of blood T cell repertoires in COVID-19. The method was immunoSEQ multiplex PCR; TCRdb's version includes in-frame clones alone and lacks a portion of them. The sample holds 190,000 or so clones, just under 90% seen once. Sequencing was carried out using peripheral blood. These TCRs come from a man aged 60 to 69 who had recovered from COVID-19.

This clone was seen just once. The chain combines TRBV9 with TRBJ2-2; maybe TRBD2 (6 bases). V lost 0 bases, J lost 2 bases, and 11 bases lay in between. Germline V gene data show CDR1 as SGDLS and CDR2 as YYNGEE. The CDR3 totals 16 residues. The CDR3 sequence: CASSVGGGTNTGELFF. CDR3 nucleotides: TGTGCCAGCAGCGTAGGTGGGGGGACCAACACCGGGGAGCTGTTTTTT.

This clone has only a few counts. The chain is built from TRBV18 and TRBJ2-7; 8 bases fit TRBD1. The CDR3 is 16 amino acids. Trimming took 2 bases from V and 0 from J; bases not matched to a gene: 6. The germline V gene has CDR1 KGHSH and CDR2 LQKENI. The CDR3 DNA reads TGTGCCAGCTCACCAACAGGGGGTTCCATCTCCTACGAGCAGTACTTC. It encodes CASSPTGGSISYEQYF.

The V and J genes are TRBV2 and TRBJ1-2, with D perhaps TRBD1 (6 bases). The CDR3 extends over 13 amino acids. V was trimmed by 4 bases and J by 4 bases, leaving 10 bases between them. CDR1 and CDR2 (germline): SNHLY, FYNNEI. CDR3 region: CASSVSGVYGYTF. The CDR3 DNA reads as TGTGCCAGCAGTGTATCAGGGGTCTATGGCTACACCTTC.

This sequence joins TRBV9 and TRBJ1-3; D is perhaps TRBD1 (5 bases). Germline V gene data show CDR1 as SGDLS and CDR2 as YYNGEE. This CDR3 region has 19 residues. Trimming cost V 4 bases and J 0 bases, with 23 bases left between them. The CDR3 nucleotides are TGTGCCAGCAGCACACCCTTGGGCCAGGGCGACTCCTCTGGAAACACCATATATTTT. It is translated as CASSTPLGQGDSSGNTIYF.

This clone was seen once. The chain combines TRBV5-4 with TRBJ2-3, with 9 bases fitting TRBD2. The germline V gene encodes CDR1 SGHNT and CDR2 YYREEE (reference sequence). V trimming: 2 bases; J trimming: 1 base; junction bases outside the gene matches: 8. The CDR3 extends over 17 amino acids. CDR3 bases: TGTGCCAGCAGCTTCTCTTTGCGGGAGGGGGGCACAGATACGCAGTATTTT. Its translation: CASSFSLREGGTDTQYF.

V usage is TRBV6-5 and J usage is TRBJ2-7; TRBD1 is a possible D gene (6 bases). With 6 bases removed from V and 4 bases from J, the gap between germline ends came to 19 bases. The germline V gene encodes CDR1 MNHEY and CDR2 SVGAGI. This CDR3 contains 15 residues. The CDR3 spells CASSGTLDRNYEQYF. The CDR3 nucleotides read TGTGCCAGCAGCGGGACCTTGGACAGAAATTACGAGCAGTACTTC.

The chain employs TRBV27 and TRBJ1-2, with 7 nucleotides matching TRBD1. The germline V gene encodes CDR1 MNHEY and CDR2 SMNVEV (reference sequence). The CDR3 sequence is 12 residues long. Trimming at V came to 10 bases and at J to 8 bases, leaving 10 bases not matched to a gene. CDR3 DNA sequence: TGTGCCACTACAAGGACAGGAGGGGGCTACACCTTC. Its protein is CATTRTGGGYTF.

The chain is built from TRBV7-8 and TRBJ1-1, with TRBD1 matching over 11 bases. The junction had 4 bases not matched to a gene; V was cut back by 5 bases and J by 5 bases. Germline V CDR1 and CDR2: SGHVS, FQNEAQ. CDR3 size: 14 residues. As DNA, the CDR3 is TGTGCCAGCAGCGGGACAGGGGGTAGGACTGAAGCTTTCTTT. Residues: CASSGTGGRTEAFF. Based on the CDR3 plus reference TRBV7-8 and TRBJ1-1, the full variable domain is GAGVSQSPRYKVAKRGQDVALRCDPISGHVSLFWYQQALGQGPEFLTYFQNEAQLDKSGLPSDRFFAERPEGSVSTLKIQRTQQEDSAVYLCASSGTGGRTEAFFGQGTRLTVV.

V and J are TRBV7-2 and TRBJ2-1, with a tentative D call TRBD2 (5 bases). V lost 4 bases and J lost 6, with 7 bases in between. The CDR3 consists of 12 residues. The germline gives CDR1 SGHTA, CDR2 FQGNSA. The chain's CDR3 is CASSWEINEQFF. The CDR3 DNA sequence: TGTGCCAGCAGCTGGGAGATCAATGAGCAGTTCTTC.

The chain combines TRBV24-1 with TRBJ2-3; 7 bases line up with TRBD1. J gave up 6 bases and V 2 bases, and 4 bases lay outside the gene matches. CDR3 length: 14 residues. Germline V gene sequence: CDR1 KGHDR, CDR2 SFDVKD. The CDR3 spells CATSDSGGRDTQYF. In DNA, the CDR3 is TGTGCCACCAGTGATTCAGGGGGAAGGGATACGCAGTATTTT.

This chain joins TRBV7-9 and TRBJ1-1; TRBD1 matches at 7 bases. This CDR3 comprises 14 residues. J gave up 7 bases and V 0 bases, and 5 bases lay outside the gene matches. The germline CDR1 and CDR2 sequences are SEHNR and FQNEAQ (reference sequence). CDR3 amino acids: CASSLAPGGREAFF. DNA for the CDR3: TGTGCCAGCAGCTTAGCCCCAGGGGGACGTGAAGCTTTCTTT.

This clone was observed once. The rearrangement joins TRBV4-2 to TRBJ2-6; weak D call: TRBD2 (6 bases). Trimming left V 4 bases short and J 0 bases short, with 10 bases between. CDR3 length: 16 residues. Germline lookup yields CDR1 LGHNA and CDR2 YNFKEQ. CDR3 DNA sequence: TGTGCCAGCAGCCGCGCGGAGGGCTCTGGGGCCAACGTCCTGACTTTC. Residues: CASSRAEGSGANVLTF.

Written as DNA, the CDR3 is TGTGCCAGCAGTCTTTCTAGCGGGGCCGAAGCCAAAAACATTCAGTACTTC. Translation: CASSLSSGAEAKNIQYF. The V call is TRBV6-6, the J call TRBJ2-4; 9 bases fit TRBD2. The J segment lost 0 bases and the V segment lost 5 bases, leaving 8 bases of the junction unmatched. The CDR3 has 17 residues. Per germline, CDR1 MNHNY and CDR2 SVGAGI (reference sequence).

For the CDR3, the DNA is TGTGCCAGCAGCCCCCTAGAGGGCTCCTATAATTCACCCCTCCACTTT. Encoded protein: CASSPLEGSYNSPLHF. The J gene is TRBJ1-6, the V gene TRBV28; D ambiguous. Between the trimmed V and J ends, which lost 6 bases and 0 bases, there was a span of 12 bases. This CDR3 spans 16 amino acids. The germline V gene encodes CDR1 MDHEN and CDR2 SYDVKM. Supplemented by reference TRBV28 and TRBJ1-6, the full variable domain reads DVKVTQSSRYLVKRTGEKVFLECVQDMDHENMFWYRQDPGLGLRLIYFSYDVKMKEKGDIPEGYSVSREKKERFSLILESASTNQTSMYLCASSPLEGSYNSPLHFGNGTRLTVT.

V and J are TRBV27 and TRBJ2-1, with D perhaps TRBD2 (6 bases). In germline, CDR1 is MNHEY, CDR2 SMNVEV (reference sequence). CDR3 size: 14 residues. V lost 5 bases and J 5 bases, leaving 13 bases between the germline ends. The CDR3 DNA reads TGTGCCAGCAGTCGTACTAGCATCCACAATGAGCAGTTCTTC. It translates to CASSRTSIHNEQFF.

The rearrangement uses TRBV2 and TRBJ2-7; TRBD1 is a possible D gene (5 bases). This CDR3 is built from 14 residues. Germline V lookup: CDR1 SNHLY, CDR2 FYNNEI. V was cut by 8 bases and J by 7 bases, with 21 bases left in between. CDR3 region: CASGQLVPTGEQYF. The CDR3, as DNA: TGTGCCAGCGGACAACTCGTCCCAACCGGGGAGCAGTACTTC.

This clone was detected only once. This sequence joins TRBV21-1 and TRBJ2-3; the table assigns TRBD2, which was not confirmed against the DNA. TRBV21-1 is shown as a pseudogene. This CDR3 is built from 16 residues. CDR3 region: CASSKESAEGADTQYF. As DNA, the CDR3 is TGTGCCAGCAGCAAAGAGTCGGCGGAAGGAGCAGATACGCAGTATTTT.